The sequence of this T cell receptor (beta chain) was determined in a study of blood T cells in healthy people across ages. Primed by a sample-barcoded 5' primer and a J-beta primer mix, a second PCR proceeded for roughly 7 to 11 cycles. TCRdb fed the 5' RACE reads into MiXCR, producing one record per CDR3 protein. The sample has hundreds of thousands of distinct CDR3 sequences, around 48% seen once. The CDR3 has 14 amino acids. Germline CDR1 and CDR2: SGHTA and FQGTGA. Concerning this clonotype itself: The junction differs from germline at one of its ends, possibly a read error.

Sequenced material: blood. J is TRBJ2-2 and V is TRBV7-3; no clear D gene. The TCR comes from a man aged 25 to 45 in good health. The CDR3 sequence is CAGSFTSNTGELFF. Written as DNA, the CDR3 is TGTGCCGGCAGCTTCACAAGTAACACCGGGGAGCTGTTTTTT.